This T cell receptor (beta chain) was recorded in a study of cytomegalovirus exposure and HLA in healthy donors. Study-level information: The 90 to 150 validation repertoires used a platform that matched the one used for the approximately 690 first-cohort repertoires, as a later analysis reported.

The repertoire was sequenced with immunoSEQ multiplex PCR; TCRdb's copy has only in-frame clones and lacks some. In the table there are fewer than 250,000 clones, around nine tenths of which are singletons. A word on this clone: Its antigen is unidentified.

The approximately 120-subject validation cohort, separate from the approximately 640-subject first cohort, included the donors. Study-level findings and limits: Cytomegalovirus status, reportedly, was diagnosed with high specificity and sensitivity by the classifier. The majority of TCR sequences were rare, yet some public TCRs appeared in many donors.

Germline trimming cut 6 bases from V and 4 bases from J; bases unmatched to any gene: 9. This CDR3 spans 15 amino acids. CDR1 is SNHLY and CDR2 is FYNNEI in the germline V gene. Sequencing was done on a sample of PBMCs. The genes are TRBV2 and TRBJ2-3, with 8 nucleotides matching TRBD2. This sequence was found in a man aged 18-30 years in good health and CMV-seronegative. CDR3 sequence reads: CASRRGATPPDTQYF. DNA of the CDR3: TGTGCCAGCAGGCGGGGGGCTACTCCCCCAGATACGCAGTATTTT.